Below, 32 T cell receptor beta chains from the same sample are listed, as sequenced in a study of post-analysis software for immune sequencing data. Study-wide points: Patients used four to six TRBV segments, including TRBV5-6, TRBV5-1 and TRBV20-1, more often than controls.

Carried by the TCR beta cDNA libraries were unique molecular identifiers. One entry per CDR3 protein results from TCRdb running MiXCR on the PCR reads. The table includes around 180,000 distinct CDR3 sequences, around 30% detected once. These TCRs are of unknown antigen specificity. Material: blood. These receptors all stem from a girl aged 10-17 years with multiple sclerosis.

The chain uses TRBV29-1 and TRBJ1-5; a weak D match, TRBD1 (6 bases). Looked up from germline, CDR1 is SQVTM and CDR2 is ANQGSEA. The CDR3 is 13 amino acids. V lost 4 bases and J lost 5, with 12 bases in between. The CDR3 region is CSVALGQHQPQHF. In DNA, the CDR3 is TGCAGCGTTGCCTTAGGACAGCATCAGCCCCAGCATTTT. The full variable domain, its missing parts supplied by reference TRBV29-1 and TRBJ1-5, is SAVISQKPSRDICQRGTSLTIQCQVDSQVTMMFWYRQQPGQSLTLIATANQGSEATYESGFVIDKFPISRPNLTFSTLTVSNMSPEDSSIYLCSVALGQHQPQHFGDGTRLSIL.

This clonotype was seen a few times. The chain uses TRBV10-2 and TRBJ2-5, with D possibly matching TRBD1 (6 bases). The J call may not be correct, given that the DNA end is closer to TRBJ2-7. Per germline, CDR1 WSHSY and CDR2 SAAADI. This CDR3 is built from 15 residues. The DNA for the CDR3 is TGCGCCAGCAGCGGAATTACAGGGCTTACCTACGAGCAGTACTTC. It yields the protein CASSGITGLTYEQYF.

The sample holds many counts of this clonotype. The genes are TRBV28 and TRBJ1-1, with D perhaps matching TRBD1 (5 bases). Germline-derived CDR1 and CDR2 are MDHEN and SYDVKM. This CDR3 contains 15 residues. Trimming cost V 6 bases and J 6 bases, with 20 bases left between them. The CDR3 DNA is TGTGCCAGCAGGCGACCGTCTGGGGGAATACCTGAAGCTTTCTTT. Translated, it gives CASRRPSGGIPEAFF.

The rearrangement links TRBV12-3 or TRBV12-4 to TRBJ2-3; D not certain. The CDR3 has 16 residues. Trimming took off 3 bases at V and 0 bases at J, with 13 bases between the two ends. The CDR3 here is CASSFQASSSTDTQYF. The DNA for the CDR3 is TGTGCCAGCAGTTTCCAAGCAAGCTCTAGCACAGATACGCAGTATTTT.

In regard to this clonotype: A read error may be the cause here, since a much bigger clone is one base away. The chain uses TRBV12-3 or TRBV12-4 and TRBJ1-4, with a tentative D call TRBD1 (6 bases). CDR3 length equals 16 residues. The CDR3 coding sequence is TGTGTCAGCAGCACGGGGGCAGGGCGTATAAATGAAAAACTGTTTTTT. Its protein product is CVSSTGAGRINEKLFF.

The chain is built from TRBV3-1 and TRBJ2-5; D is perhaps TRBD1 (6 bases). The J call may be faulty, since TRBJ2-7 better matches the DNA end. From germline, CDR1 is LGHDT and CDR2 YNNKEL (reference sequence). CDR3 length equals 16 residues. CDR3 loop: CASSQGLGASLYEQYF. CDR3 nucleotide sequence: TGTGCCAGCAGCCAGGGGTTGGGGGCGTCCCTCTACGAGCAGTACTTC.

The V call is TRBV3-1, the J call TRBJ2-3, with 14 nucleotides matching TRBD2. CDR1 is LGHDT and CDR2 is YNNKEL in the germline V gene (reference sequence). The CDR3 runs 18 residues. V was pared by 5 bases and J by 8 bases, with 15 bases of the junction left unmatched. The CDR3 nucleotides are TGTGCCAGCAGCACTTCTGCCCCCGGGACTAGCGGGAGAGGTACGCAGTATTTT. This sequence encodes CASSTSAPGTSGRGTQYF.

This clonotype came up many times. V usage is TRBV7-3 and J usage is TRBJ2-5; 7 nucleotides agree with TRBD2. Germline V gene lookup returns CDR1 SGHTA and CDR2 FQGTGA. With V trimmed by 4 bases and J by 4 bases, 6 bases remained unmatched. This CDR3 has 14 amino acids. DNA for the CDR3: TGTGCCAGCAGCTCCCTCGGCGGGGGAGAGACCCAGTACTTC. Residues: CASSSLGGGETQYF.

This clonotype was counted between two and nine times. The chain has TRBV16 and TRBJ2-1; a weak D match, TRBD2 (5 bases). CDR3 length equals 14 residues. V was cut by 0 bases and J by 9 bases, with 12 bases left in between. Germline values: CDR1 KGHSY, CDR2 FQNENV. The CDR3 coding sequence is TGTGCCAGCAGCCAATCGGGGAGCGCGGCTGAGCAGTTCTTC. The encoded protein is CASSQSGSAAEQFF.

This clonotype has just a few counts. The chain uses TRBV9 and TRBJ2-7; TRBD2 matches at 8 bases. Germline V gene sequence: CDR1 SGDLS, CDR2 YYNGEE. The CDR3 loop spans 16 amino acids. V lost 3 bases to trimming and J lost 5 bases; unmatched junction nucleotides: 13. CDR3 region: CASSAESWAGGDEQYF. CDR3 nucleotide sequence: TGTGCCAGCAGCGCCGAGTCTTGGGCGGGAGGCGACGAGCAGTACTTC.

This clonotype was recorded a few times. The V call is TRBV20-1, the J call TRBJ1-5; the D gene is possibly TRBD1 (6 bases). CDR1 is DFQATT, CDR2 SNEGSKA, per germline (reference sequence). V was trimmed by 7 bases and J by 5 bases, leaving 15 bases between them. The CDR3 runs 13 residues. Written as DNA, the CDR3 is TGCAGTGTAGCCGGGGGCGGTGATCAGCCCCAGCATTTT. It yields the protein CSVAGGGDQPQHF.

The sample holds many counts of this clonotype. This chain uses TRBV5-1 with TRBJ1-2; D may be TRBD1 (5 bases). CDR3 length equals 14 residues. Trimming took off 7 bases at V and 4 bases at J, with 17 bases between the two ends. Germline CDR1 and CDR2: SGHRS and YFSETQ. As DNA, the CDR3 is TGCGCCAGCTCGAAAAATCGGGACGGCTATGGCTACACCTTC. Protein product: CASSKNRDGYGYTF.

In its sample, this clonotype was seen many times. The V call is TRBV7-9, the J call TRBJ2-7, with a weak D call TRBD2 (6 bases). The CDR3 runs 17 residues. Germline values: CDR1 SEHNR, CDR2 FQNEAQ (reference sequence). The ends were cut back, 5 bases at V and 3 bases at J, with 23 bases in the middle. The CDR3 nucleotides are TGTGCCAGCAGCCGACTTCAGAACGGGTGGCGGGACTACGAGCAGTACTTC. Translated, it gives CASSRLQNGWRDYEQYF. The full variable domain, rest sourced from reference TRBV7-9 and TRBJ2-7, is DTGVSQNPRHKITKRGQNVTFRCDPISEHNRLYWYRQTLGQGPEFLTYFQNEAQLEKSRLLSDRFSAERPKGSFSTLEIQRTEQGDSAMYLCASSRLQNGWRDYEQYFGPGTRLTVT.

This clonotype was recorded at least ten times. The CDR3 DNA follows: TGCAGTGCTAGAGATCTAGCGAATTCCTACGAGCAGTACTTC. This translates into CSARDLANSYEQYF. This sequence joins TRBV20-1 and TRBJ2-7, with D tentatively TRBD2 (6 bases). V was cut by 0 bases and J by 1 base, with 10 bases left in between. Per germline, CDR1 DFQATT and CDR2 SNEGSKA (reference sequence). The CDR3 length is 14 residues.

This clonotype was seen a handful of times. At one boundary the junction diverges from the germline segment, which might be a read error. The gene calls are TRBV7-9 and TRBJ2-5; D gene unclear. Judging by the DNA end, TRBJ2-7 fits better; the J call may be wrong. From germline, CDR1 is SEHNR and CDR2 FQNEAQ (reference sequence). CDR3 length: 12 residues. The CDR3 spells CSSSSPPGEQYF. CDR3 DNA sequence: TGTTCCAGCAGCTCCCCCCCCGGCGAGCAGTACTTC.

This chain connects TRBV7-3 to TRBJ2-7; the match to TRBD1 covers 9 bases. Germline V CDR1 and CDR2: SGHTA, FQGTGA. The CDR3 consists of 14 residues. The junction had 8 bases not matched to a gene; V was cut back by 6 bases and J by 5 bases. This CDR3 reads CASSPTGQGDEQYF. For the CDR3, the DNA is TGTGCCAGCAGTCCCACGGGACAGGGTGACGAGCAGTACTTC.

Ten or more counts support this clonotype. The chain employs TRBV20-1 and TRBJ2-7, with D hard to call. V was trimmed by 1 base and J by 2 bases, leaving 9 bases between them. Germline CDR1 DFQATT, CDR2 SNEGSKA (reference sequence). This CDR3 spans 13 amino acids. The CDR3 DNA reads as TGCAGTGCTAGAGTTCCCTTGACCTACGAGCAGTACTTC. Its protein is CSARVPLTYEQYF.

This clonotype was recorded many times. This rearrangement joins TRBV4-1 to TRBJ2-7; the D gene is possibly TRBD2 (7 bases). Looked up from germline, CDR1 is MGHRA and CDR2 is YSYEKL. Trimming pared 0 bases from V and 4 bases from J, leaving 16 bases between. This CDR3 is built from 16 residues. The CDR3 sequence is CASSQEIGGAGYEQYF. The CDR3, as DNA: TGCGCCAGCAGCCAAGAGATAGGGGGGGCGGGGTACGAGCAGTACTTC.

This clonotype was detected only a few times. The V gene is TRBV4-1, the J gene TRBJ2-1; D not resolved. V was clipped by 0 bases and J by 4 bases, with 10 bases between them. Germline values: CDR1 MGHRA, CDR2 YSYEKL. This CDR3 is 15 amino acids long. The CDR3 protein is CASSQERFIYNEQFF. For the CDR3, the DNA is TGCGCCAGCAGCCAAGAGCGGTTCATATACAATGAGCAGTTCTTC.

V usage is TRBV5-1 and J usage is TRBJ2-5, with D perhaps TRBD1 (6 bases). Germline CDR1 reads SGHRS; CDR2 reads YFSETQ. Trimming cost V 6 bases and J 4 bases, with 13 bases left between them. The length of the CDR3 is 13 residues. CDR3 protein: CASNRVPPETQYF. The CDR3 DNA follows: TGCGCCAGCAACAGGGTTCCCCCAGAGACCCAGTACTTC.

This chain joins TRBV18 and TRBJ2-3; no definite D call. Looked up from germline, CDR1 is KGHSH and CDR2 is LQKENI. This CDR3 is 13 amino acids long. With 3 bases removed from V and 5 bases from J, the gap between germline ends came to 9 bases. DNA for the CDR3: TGTGCCAGCTCACCCACGGGTCAAGATACGCAGTATTTT. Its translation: CASSPTGQDTQYF.

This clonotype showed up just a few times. As DNA, the CDR3 is TGTGCCAGCAGCGATCTGGGTGACGCCACAGATACGCAGTATTTT. Amino acids: CASSDLGDATDTQYF. The rearrangement uses TRBV11-2 and TRBJ2-3; D remains ambiguous. The CDR3 length is 15 residues. V lost 5 bases to trimming and J lost 2 bases, with 14 bases between them. The germline CDR1 and CDR2 sequences are SGHAT and FQNNGV. The complete variable domain, with remaining parts taken from reference TRBV11-2 and TRBJ2-3, reads EAGVAQSPRYKIIEKRQSVAFWCNPISGHATLYWYQQILGQGPKLLIQFQNNGVVDDSQLPKDRFSAERLKGVDSTLKIQPAKLEDSAVYLCASSDLGDATDTQYFGPGTRLTVL.

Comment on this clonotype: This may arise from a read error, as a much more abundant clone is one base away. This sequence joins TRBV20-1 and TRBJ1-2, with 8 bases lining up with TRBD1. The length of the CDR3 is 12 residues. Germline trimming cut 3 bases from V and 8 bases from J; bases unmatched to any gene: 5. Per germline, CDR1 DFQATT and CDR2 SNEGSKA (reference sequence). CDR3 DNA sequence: TGCAGTGCTAGGCCCGACAGGGGAGGCTACACCTTC. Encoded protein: CSARPDRGGYTF.

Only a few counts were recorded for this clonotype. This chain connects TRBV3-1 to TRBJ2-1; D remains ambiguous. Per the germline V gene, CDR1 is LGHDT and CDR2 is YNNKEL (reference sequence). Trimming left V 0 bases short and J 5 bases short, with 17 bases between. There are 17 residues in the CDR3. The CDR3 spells CASSQDRQALGDNEQFF. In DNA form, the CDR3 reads TGTGCCAGCAGCCAAGATCGGCAGGCGCTTGGGGACAATGAGCAGTTCTTC.

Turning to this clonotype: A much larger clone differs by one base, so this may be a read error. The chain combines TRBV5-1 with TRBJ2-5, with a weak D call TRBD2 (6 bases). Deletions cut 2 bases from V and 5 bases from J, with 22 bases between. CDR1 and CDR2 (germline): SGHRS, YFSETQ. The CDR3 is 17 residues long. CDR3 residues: CASSLGREIGRLETQYF. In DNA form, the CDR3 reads TGCGCCAGCAGCTTAGGGCGGGAAATTGGGCGGTTGGAGACCCAGTACTTC.

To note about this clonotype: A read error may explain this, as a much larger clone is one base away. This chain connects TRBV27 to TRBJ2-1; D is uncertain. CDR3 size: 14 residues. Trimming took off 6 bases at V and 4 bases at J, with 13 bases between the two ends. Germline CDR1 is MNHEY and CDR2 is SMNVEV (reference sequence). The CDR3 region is CASRSRWGYNEQFF. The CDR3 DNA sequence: TGTGCCAGCAGGTCCAGGTGGGGATACAATGAGCAGTTCTTC.

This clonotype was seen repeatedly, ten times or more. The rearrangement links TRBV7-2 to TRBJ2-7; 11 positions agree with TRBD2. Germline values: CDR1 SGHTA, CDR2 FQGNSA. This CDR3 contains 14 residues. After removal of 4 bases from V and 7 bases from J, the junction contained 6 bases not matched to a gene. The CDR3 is CASSYSGTSGEQYF. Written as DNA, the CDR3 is TGTGCCAGCAGCTACTCCGGGACTAGCGGTGAGCAGTACTTC.

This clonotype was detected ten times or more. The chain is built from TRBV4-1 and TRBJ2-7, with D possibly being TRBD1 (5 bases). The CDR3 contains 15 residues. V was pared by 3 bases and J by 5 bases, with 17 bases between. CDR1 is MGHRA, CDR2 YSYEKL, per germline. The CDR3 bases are TGCGCCAGCAGCCAGGAAGCCAGGGTGGTGAACGAGCAGTACTTC. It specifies CASSQEARVVNEQYF.

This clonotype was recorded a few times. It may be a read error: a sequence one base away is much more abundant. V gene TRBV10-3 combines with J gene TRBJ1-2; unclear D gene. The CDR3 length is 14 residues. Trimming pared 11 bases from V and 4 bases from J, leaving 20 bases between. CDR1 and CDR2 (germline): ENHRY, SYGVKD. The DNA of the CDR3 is TGTGCCGCCGTGGTGGGCGGAGGGAGCTATGGCTACACCTTC. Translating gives CAAVVGGGSYGYTF.

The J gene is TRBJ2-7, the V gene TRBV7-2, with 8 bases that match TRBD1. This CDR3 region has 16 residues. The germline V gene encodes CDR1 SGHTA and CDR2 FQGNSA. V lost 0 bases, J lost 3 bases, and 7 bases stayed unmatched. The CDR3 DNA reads TGTGCCAGCAGCTTAGCCATATTAGGACAGGGCTACGAGCAGTACTTC. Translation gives CASSLAILGQGYEQYF.

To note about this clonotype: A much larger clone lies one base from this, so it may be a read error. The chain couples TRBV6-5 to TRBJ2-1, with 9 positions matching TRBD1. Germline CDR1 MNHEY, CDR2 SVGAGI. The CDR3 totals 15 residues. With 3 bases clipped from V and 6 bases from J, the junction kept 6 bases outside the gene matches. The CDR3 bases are TGTGCCAGCAGTTATGGGGGACAGGGAAGCAATGAGCAGTTCTTC. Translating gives CASSYGGQGSNEQFF.

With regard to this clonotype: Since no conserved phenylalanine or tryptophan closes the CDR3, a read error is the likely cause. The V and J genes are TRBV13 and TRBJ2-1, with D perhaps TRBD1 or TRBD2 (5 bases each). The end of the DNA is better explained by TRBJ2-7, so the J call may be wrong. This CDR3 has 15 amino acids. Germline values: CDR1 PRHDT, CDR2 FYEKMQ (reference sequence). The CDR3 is CASSWGSRAYNEQYC. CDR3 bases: TGTGCCAGCAGCTGGGGGAGTCGGGCCTACAATGAGCAGTACTGC.